This T cell receptor beta chain was sequenced during a study of neoadjuvant anti-PD-1 for oral cavity cancer. Study information: Before surgery, most patients got three to four biweekly 3 mg/kg nivolumab doses. Around day 43, patients without progression received a fourth nivolumab dose before surgery. Study-wide results and caveats: PBMC Gini-index clonality exceeded responders' in non-responders post-nivolumab. Pretreatment Treg/Th17 ratio correlated inversely with post-treatment tumor clonality.

Per germline, CDR1 MNHEY and CDR2 SMNVEV (reference sequence). Trimming removed 5 bases at V and 5 bases at J, with 15 bases between. The CDR3 consists of 14 residues. The sample holds one count of this clone. Its antigen is still unknown. Method: immunoSEQ multiplex PCR; TCRdb's copy keeps in-frame clones and lacks some. The sample shows 5,500 to 8,500 clones, about 80% of them seen only once. This TCR was sampled from a person between 35 and 79 years old with oral cavity squamous cell carcinoma. The sample in question was PBMCs, obtained before nivolumab (anti-PD-1) treatment. The chain recombines TRBV27 with TRBJ1-1, with a weak D call TRBD1 (6 bases). This CDR3 reads CASSLTNRVTEAFF. Written as DNA, the CDR3 is TGTGCCAGCAGTCTCACAAACAGGGTTACTGAAGCTTTCTTT.